This T cell receptor (beta chain) was recorded in a study of blood T cell repertoires in COVID-19. Turning to the study itself: Acute-phase and convalescent COVID-19 samples originated in the United States, Italy and Spain.

Source study methods: For nucleated cells, counts were estimated from reference gene primer amplification. Using immunoSEQ multiplex PCR, the repertoire was profiled, and TCRdb retains in-frame clones only, with some absent. The V and J calls and clone size were taken over from that table, and D and trimming were inferred from the DNA. The table shows 68,000 or so clones, with roughly 80% occurring only once. CDR3 length: 12 amino acids. Per germline, CDR1 MNHEY and CDR2 SVGEGT. Deletions cut 6 bases from V and 6 bases from J, with 12 bases between. This receptor was taken from a human donor in a cohort sampled during active COVID-19. Material: peripheral blood. The chain uses TRBV6-2 or TRBV6-3 and TRBJ2-7; D ambiguous. This CDR3 is CASSRLVSEQYF. The DNA of the CDR3 is TGTGCCAGCAGCCGACTGGTATCCGAGCAGTACTTC.